The T cell receptor (beta chain) described here comes from a study of blood T cell repertoires in COVID-19. As originally analysed: By means of reference gene primer amplification, nucleated cell counts were estimated. TCRdb's copy holds only in-frame clones and misses some; the assay was immunoSEQ multiplex PCR. That table is the source of V, J and clone size, and D and trimming were worked out from the DNA. The sample consists of 190,000 or so clones, 70% to 90% of them appearing once. The V gene end was trimmed by 6 bases and the J gene end by 5 bases; junction bases not matched to a gene: 11. Germline CDR1 LGHNT, CDR2 FRNRAP. There are 16 residues in the CDR3. All enrollees were about 18 to 89 years old and from about 25 US areas. Categorization into cohorts depended on clinical history that participants reported. Before being deemed recovered, Cohort 3 donors had two negative PCRs, clearance, or symptom resolution.

Material: PBMCs or T cells enriched from blood (not recorded which). The clonotype was recovered from a man aged 35-49 years who had recovered from COVID-19. This chain connects TRBV12-5 to TRBJ2-5; TRBD1 aligns across 11 bases. CDR3 sequence reads: CASGRERTGGPETQYF. The DNA of the CDR3 is TGTGCTAGTGGCAGGGAGAGGACAGGGGGCCCGGAGACCCAGTACTTC.